This record covers a single TCR beta chain. These data originate in a study of blood T cell repertoires in COVID-19. Study at large: Acute and convalescent COVID-19 specimens originated in the United States, Italy and Spain. Nucleic acid was either cDNA or gDNA, and it came from T cells, B-cell-depleted T cells, or PBMCs.

As originally analysed: Amplifying reference gene primers gave estimates of nucleated cell counts. The data were produced by immunoSEQ multiplex PCR, yet TCRdb's version contains in-frame clones alone and is incomplete. V and J calls and clone size are as listed in that table; D and trimming were resolved from the DNA. Found here are 200,000 to 250,000 clones, approximately 87% of them singletons; the top ten hold 2% to 2.5%. The V end lost 3 bases, the J end lost 0 bases, and 10 bases lay between the germline ends. The CDR3 has 15 residues. Germline loops: CDR1 SGHRS, CDR2 YFSETQ. The chain has TRBV5-1 and TRBJ2-1; possibly TRBD2 for D (5 bases). The clonotype comes from a woman aged 45-59 years with acute or convalescent COVID-19. Specimen: peripheral blood. DNA of the CDR3: TGCGCCAGCAGCTCCTGGGAGCGCTCCTACAATGAGCAGTTCTTC. It codes for CASSSWERSYNEQFF.